This T cell receptor beta chain is from a study of cytomegalovirus exposure and HLA in healthy donors. Study-wide findings and caveats: Reportedly, diagnosis of cytomegalovirus status by the classifier showed high specificity and sensitivity. Earlier findings revealed that most TCR beta V segments proved productive either about 87% or about 30% of the time. Researchers reported that a few CMV-associated chains were confirmed in vitro as CMV antigen-specific.

The study ran its PCR with 60 Vbeta and 13 Jbeta primers. Produced via immunoSEQ multiplex PCR; TCRdb's table is partial and in-frame only. The sample lists about 140,000 clones; about 80% were seen once. As concerns this clone: Its specificity is not known.

The sequenced sample was PBMCs. The TCR was taken from a young man in good health and CMV-seropositive.

The CDR3: CASSVGLAGGDQETQYF. Written as DNA, the CDR3 is TGTGCCAGCAGCGTTGGACTAGCGGGGGGCGACCAAGAGACCCAGTACTTC. The chain has TRBV9 and TRBJ2-5, with 14 positions matching TRBD2. This CDR3 has 17 residues. Germline V lookup: CDR1 SGDLS, CDR2 YYNGEE. Trimming at V came to 2 bases and at J to 0 bases, leaving 3 bases not matched to a gene. The whole variable domain, remainder taken from reference TRBV9 and TRBJ2-5, is DSGVTQTPKHLITATGQRVTLRCSPRSGDLSVYWYQQSLDQGLQFLIQYYNGEERAKGNILERFSAQQFPDLHSELNLSSLELGDSALYFCASSVGLAGGDQETQYFGPGTRLLVL.